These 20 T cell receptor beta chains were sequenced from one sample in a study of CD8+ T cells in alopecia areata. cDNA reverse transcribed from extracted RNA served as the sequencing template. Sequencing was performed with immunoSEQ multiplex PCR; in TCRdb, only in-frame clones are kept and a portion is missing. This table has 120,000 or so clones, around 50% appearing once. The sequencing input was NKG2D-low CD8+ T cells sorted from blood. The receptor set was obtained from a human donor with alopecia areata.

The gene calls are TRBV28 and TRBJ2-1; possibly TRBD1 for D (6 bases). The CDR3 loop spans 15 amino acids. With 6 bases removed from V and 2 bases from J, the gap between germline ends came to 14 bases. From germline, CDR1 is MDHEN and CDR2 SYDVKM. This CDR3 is CASSAYRDTYNEQFF. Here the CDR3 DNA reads TGTGCCAGCAGCGCCTACCGGGACACCTACAATGAGCAGTTCTTC. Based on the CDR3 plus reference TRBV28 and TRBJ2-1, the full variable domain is DVKVTQSSRYLVKRTGEKVFLECVQDMDHENMFWYRQDPGLGLRLIYFSYDVKMKEKGDIPEGYSVSREKKERFSLILESASTNQTSMYLCASSAYRDTYNEQFFGPGTRLTVL.

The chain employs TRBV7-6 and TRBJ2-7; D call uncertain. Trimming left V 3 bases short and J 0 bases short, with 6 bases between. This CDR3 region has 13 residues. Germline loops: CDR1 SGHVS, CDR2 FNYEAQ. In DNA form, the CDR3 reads TGTGCCAGCAGCTTCGAGTTCTCCTACGAGCAGTACTTC. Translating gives CASSFEFSYEQYF.

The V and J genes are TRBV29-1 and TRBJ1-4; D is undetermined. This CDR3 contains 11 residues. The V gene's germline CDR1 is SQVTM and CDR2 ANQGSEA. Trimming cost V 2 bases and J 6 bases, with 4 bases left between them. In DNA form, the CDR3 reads TGCAGCGTTGAACAGCATGAAAAACTGTTTTTT. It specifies CSVEQHEKLFF. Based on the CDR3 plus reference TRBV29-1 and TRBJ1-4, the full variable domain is SAVISQKPSRDICQRGTSLTIQCQVDSQVTMMFWYRQQPGQSLTLIATANQGSEATYESGFVIDKFPISRPNLTFSTLTVSNMSPEDSSIYLCSVEQHEKLFFGSGTQLSVL.

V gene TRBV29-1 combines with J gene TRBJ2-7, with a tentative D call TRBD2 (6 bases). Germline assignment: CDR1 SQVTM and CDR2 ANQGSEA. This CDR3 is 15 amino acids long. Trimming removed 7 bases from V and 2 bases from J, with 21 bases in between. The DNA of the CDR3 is TGCAGCGCTCTCGGAGGGGCTCTATCAGCCTACGAGCAGTACTTC. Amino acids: CSALGGALSAYEQYF.

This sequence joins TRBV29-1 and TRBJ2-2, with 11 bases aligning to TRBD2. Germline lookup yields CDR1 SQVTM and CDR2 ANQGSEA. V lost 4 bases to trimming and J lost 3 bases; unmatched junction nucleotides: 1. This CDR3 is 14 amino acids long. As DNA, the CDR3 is TGCAGCGTTGTAGCGGGAGGGGACACCGGGGAGCTGTTTTTT. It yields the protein CSVVAGGDTGELFF.

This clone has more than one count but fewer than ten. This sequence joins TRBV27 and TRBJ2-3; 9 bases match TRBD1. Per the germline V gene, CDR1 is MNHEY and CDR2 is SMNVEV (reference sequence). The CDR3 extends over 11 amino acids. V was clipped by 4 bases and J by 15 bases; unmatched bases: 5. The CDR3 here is CASSSWDREYF. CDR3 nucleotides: TGTGCCAGCAGTTCCTGGGACAGGGAATATTTT.

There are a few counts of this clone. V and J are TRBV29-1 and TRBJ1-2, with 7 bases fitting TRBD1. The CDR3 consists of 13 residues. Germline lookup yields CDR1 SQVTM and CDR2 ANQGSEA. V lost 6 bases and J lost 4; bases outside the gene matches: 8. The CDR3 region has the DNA TGCAGCGTCACCGAACAGGGGATCTATGGCTACACCTTC. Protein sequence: CSVTEQGIYGYTF.

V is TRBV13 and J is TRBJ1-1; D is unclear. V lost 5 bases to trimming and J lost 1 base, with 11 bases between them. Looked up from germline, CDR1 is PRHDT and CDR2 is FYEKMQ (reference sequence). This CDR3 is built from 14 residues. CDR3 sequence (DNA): TGTGCCAGCAGCCCACCCGAACCGAACACTGAAGCTTTCTTT. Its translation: CASSPPEPNTEAFF.

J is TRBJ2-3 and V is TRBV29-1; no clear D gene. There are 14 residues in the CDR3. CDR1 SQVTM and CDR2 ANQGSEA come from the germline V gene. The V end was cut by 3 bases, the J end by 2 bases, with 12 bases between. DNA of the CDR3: TGCAGCGTTGACTGGCTTCAGGACACAGATACGCAGTATTTT. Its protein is CSVDWLQDTDTQYF.

Here the CDR3 reads CSVEGTALYGYTF. Written as DNA, the CDR3 is TGCAGCGTTGAAGGGACAGCGCTCTATGGCTACACCTTC. The chain employs TRBV29-1 and TRBJ1-2; TRBD1 might be the D (6 bases). The V end lost 1 base, the J end lost 4 bases, and 10 bases lay between the germline ends. CDR1 is SQVTM, CDR2 ANQGSEA, per germline. CDR3 length: 13 residues.

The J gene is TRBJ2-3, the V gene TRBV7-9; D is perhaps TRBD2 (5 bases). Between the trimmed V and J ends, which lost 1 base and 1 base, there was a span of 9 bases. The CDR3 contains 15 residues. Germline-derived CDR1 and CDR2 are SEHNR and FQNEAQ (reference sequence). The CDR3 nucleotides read TGTGCCAGCAGCTTAGGGGCAGCGGGCACAGATACGCAGTATTTT. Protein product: CASSLGAAGTDTQYF. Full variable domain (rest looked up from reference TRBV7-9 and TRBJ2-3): DTGVSQNPRHKITKRGQNVTFRCDPISEHNRLYWYRQTLGQGPEFLTYFQNEAQLEKSRLLSDRFSAERPKGSFSTLEIQRTEQGDSAMYLCASSLGAAGTDTQYFGPGTRLTVL.

The CDR3 protein is CASSQLRGPYQPQHF. For the CDR3, the DNA is TGCGCCAGCAGTCAACTAAGGGGGCCCTACCAGCCCCAGCATTTT. V usage is TRBV23-1 and J usage is TRBJ1-5; 7 bases align to TRBD1. TRBV23-1 is classed as an ORF, of uncertain function. V lost 2 bases and J lost 7; bases outside the gene matches: 8. The length of the CDR3 is 15 residues.

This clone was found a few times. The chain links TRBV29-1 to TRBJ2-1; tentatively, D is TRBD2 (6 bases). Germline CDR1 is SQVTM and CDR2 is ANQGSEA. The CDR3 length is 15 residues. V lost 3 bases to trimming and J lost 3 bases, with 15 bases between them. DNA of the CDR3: TGCAGCGTTGACGGGTTCGGGGGTGGCTACAATGAGCAGTTCTTC. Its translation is CSVDGFGGGYNEQFF.

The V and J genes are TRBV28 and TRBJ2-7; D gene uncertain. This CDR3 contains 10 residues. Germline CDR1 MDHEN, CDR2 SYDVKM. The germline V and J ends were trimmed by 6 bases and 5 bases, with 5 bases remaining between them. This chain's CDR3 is CASSDNEQYF. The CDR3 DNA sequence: TGTGCCAGCAGCGATAACGAGCAGTACTTC.

In DNA, the CDR3 is TGCAGCGTTGAAAGGGCCTTCCAGTTCTTC. This sequence encodes CSVERAFQFF. The chain recombines TRBV29-1 with TRBJ2-1; D gene ambiguous. The CDR3 is 10 amino acids. V dropped 2 bases and J dropped 13 bases, with 9 bases sitting between them. Looked up from germline, CDR1 is SQVTM and CDR2 is ANQGSEA.

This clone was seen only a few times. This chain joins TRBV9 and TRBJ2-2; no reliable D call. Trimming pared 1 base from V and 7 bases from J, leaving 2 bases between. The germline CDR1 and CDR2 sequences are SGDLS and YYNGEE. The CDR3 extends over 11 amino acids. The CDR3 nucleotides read TGTGCCAGCAGCGTAAACGGGGAGCTGTTTTTT. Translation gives CASSVNGELFF. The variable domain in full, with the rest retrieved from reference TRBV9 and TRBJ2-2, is DSGVTQTPKHLITATGQRVTLRCSPRSGDLSVYWYQQSLDQGLQFLIQYYNGEERAKGNILERFSAQQFPDLHSELNLSSLELGDSALYFCASSVNGELFFGEGSRLTVL.

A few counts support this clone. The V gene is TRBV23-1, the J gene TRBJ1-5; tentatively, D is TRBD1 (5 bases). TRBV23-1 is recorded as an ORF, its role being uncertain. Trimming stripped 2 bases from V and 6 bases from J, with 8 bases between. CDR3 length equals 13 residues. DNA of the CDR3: TGCGCCAGCAGTCAAGCGGGGACTCAGCCCCAGCATTTT. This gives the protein CASSQAGTQPQHF.

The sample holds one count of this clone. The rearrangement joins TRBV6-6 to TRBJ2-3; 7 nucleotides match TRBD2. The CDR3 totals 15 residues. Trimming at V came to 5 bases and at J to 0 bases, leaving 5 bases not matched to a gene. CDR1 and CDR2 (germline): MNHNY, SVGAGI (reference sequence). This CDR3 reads CASSLSGTSTDTQYF. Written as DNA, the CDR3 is TGTGCCAGCAGTCTAAGCGGGACTAGCACAGATACGCAGTATTTT.

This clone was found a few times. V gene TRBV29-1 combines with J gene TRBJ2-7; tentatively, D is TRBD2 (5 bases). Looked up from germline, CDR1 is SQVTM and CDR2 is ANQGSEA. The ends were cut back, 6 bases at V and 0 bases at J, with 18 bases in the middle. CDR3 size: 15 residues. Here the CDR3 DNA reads TGCAGCGTCGTAGACCGGGATAGGAGCTCCTACGAGCAGTACTTC. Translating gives CSVVDRDRSSYEQYF.

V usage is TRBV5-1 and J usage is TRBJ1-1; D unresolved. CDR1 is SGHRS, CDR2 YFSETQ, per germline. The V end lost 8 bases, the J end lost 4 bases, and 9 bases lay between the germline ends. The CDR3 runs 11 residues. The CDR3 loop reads CASPSGTEAFF. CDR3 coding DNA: TGCGCCAGTCCGTCAGGCACTGAAGCTTTCTTT.